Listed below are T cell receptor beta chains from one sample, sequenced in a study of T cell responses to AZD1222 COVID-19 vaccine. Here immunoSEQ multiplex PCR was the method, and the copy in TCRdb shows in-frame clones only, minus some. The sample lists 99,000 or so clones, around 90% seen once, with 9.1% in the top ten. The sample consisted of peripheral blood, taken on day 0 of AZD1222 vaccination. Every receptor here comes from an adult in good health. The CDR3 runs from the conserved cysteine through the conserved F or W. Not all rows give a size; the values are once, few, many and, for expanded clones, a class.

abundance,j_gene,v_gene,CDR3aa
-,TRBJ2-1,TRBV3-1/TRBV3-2,CASSQRLGSIYEQFF
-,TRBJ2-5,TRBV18,CASSPRGDQETQYF
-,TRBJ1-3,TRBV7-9,CASHSQRGSGNTIYF
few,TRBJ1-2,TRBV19,CASIPTRGAGLGGYTF
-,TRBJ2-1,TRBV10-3,CAISGGAGSSYNEQFF
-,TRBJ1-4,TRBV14,CASSQERGNEKLFF
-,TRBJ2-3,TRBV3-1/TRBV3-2,CASSQKYGTITTDTQYF
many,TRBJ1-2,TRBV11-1,CASSFRGGYTF
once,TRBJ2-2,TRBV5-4,CASSLEGWGGELFF
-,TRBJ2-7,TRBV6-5,CASSPGTIYEQYF
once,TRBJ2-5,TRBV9,CASSVASSGQETQYF